This T cell receptor (beta chain) was profiled in a study of OX40 agonist ivuxolimab in advanced cancers. The ends lost 2 bases at V and 6 bases at J; junction bases unmatched: 6. This CDR3 has 16 residues. Germline V lookup: CDR1 LNHDA, CDR2 SQIVND (reference sequence). Method: immunoSEQ multiplex PCR; TCRdb's copy keeps in-frame clones and lacks some. Among approximately 49,000 clones listed, about 85% were seen once. This chain links TRBV19 with TRBJ2-2; 10 positions agree with TRBD2. This material consisted of CD4+ or CD8+ T cells sorted from blood, taken in a trial of the OX40 agonist ivuxolimab. The sequence derives from an adult with an advanced solid tumor such as melanoma, head and neck, liver or kidney cancer. CDR3 nucleotides: TGTGCCAGTAGTATAACCAGCGGGGGGGCCTCCGGGGAGCTGTTTTTT. This gives the protein CASSITSGGASGELFF.